This T cell receptor (beta chain) was found in a study of cytomegalovirus exposure and HLA in healthy donors. Study-wide results and caveats: Researchers reported in a later analysis that a missense DCLRE1C variant was tied to TCR beta V- and J-gene trimming.

CDR1 is MGHRA, CDR2 YSYEKL, per germline. Trimming pared 0 bases from V and 4 bases from J, leaving 21 bases between. The CDR3 covers 18 residues. The PCR employed 60 Vbeta primers together with 13 Jbeta primers. Profiled with immunoSEQ multiplex PCR; TCRdb holds only in-frame clones, not every one. The sample includes roughly 200,000 clones, about 83% seen only once; the top ten take about 1.8%. As regards this clone: Its specificity is unknown.

The sequence was obtained from a man aged 35 to 55 in good health and CMV-seropositive. The chain is built from TRBV4-1 and TRBJ1-2, with D unclear. The sample taken for sequencing was PBMCs. CDR3 in amino acids: CASSQEGPANGGFYGYTF. The CDR3 DNA reads as TGCGCCAGCAGCCAAGAGGGTCCGGCAAACGGAGGATTCTATGGCTACACCTTC.